This TCR beta chain is drawn from a study of CD8+CD57+ T cells in acquired aplastic anemia. The study profiled TCR beta VDJ and CDR3 using genomic DNA as template. MiXCR, applied by TCRdb to the reads, yields one record per CDR3 protein. The data hold some 410,000 distinct CDR3 sequences, with 55% to 70% observed a single time. This clonotype appeared many times. V lost 3 bases and J lost 0, with 8 bases in between. The CDR3 runs to 14 residues. Germline assignment: CDR1 SNHLY and CDR2 FYNNEI. The chain combines TRBV2 with TRBJ1-2, with D perhaps matching TRBD1 (5 bases). The sequence was collected from a human donor in good health, serving as a control. The specimen sequenced was sorted CD4+, CD8+, or CD8+CD57+ T cells (not recorded which) from PBMCs. The CDR3 here is CASSDQGTNYGYTF. The CDR3, as DNA: TGTGCCAGCAGTGACCAGGGAACTAACTATGGCTACACCTTC.